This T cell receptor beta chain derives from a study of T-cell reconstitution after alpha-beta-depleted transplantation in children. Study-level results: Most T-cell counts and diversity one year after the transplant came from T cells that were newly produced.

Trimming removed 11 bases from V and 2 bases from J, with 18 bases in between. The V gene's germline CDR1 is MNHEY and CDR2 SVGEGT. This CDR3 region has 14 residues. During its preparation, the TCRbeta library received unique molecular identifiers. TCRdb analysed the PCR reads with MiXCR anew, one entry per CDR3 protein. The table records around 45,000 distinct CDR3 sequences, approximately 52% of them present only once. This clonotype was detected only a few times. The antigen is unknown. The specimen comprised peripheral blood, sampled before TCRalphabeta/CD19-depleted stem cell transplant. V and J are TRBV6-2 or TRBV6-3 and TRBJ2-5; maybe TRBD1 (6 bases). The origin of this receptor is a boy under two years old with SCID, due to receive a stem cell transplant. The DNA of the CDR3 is TGTGCCTGCAACCTTGGACAGTCACAAGAGACCCAGTACTTC. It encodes CACNLGQSQETQYF.